A single sample gave rise to the 23 T cell receptor beta chains below, sequenced in a study of blood T cell repertoires in COVID-19. This table comes from immunoSEQ multiplex PCR, and its TCRdb copy is limited to in-frame clones, with some not included. The table has some 89,000 clones, more than 60% seen once. Sample: peripheral blood. The source of these receptors is an older man with acute or convalescent COVID-19.

J is TRBJ2-2 and V is TRBV6-5; 14 nucleotides match TRBD2. V trimming: 7 bases; J trimming: 6 bases; junction bases outside the gene matches: 4. Per germline, CDR1 MNHEY and CDR2 SVGAGI. The CDR3 loop spans 15 amino acids. The CDR3 region has the DNA TGTGCCAGCACCGGGACTAGCGGGGGTGCCGGGGAGCTGTTTTTT. It translates to CASTGTSGGAGELFF.

This sequence joins TRBV14 and TRBJ1-6; TRBD1 might be the D (5 bases). The V end lost 2 bases, the J end lost 0 bases, and 17 bases lay between the germline ends. CDR1 and CDR2 from the germline V gene are SGHDN and FVKESK. This CDR3 has 19 amino acids. The CDR3 bases are TGTGCCAGCAGCCAATATGGGACCCGGGGGAGCTCCTATAATTCACCCCTCCACTTT. Its protein product is CASSQYGTRGSSYNSPLHF.

This chain connects TRBV28 to TRBJ2-2, with D possibly TRBD1 on 5 matching bases. The CDR3 sequence is 12 residues long. Per germline, CDR1 MDHEN and CDR2 SYDVKM. V was pared by 7 bases and J by 6 bases, with 9 bases between. The chain's CDR3 is CASTLGAGELFF. DNA of the CDR3: TGTGCCAGCACCCTAGGGGCCGGGGAGCTGTTTTTT.

This sequence joins TRBV6-5 and TRBJ1-4; no clear D. CDR3 length: 14 amino acids. CDR1 and CDR2 from the germline V gene are MNHEY and SVGAGI. Trimming took off 5 bases at V and 5 bases at J, with 12 bases between the two ends. The CDR3 reads CASSPRRGNEKLFF. For the CDR3, the DNA is TGTGCCAGCAGTCCAAGGCGGGGAAATGAAAAACTGTTTTTT.

The chain links TRBV27 to TRBJ1-5; 7 nucleotides align to TRBD1. Germline CDR1 and CDR2: MNHEY and SMNVEV (reference sequence). CDR3 size: 16 residues. V was pared by 5 bases and J by 7 bases, with 14 bases of the junction left unmatched. CDR3 in DNA: TGTGCCAGCAGTCTCCATTCAAGGGGGCGGGGACAGCCCCAGCATTTT. Its translation is CASSLHSRGRGQPQHF.

This clone has only a few counts. This chain connects TRBV5-1 to TRBJ1-2, with 9 bases that match TRBD1. Germline V lookup: CDR1 SGHRS, CDR2 YFSETQ. CDR3 length: 15 amino acids. The V and J ends lost 4 bases and 9 bases, in that order; junction bases with no gene match: 13. CDR3 sequence (DNA): TGCGCCAGCAGCCTTACAGGGGGCGGTAGTGCAAGCTACACCTTC. It is translated as CASSLTGGGSASYTF. Full variable domain (outside the CDR3, taken from reference TRBV5-1 and TRBJ1-2): KAGVTQTPRYLIKTRGQQVTLSCSPISGHRSVSWYQQTPGQGLQFLFEYFSETQRNKGNFPGRFSGRQFSNSRSEMNVSTLELGDSALYLCASSLTGGGSASYTFGSGTRLTVV.

The chain uses TRBV2 and TRBJ1-1; unclear D gene. V lost 4 bases, J lost 10 bases, and 19 bases lay in between. Germline-derived CDR1 and CDR2 are SNHLY and FYNNEI. CDR3 length: 14 amino acids. CDR3 sequence reads: CASSAGLAGWGAFF. CDR3 nucleotides: TGTGCCAGCAGTGCCGGGCTTGCGGGCTGGGGAGCTTTCTTT.

The chain carries TRBV6-5 and TRBJ1-1; D is possibly TRBD1 (5 bases). The V gene lost 8 bases and the J gene lost 0 bases, with 7 bases spanning the gap. Germline V gene sequence: CDR1 MNHEY, CDR2 SVGAGI. This CDR3 has 12 amino acids. CDR3 nucleotides: TGTGCCAGCCCGGGGGTGAACACTGAAGCTTTCTTT. This translates into CASPGVNTEAFF.

The gene calls are TRBV30 and TRBJ1-5; TRBD1 aligns across 7 bases. V shed 0 bases, J shed 1 base, and the junction held 6 bases outside the gene matches. The CDR3 has 16 amino acids. Looked up from germline, CDR1 is GTSNPN and CDR2 is SVGIG (reference sequence). This CDR3 is CAWSVTQGPSNQPQHF. The CDR3 nucleotides are TGTGCCTGGAGTGTTACACAGGGGCCAAGCAATCAGCCCCAGCATTTT.

The rearrangement links TRBV24-1 to TRBJ2-5; D possibly corresponds to TRBD1 (6 bases). CDR1 and CDR2 (germline): KGHDR, SFDVKD. Trimming left V 2 bases short and J 3 bases short, with 12 bases between. The CDR3 contains 15 residues. The CDR3 DNA sequence: TGTGCCACCAGTGATTCGGGCAGGGGAGAAGAGACCCAGTACTTC. It yields the protein CATSDSGRGEETQYF.

The chain combines TRBV6-5 with TRBJ1-6; 8 nucleotides agree with TRBD1. Germline values: CDR1 MNHEY, CDR2 SVGAGI. The CDR3 is 15 residues long. V was pared by 7 bases and J by 7 bases, with 9 bases of the junction left unmatched. The CDR3 loop is CASTPGTGLNSPLHF. In nucleotides, the CDR3 is TGTGCCAGCACGCCTGGGACAGGCCTAAATTCACCCCTCCACTTT.

The chain has TRBV28 and TRBJ2-1; 7 bases are a match to TRBD1. CDR1 and CDR2 from the germline V gene are MDHEN and SYDVKM. This CDR3 is 14 amino acids long. V lost 6 bases to trimming and J lost 12 bases; unmatched junction nucleotides: 14. Written as DNA, the CDR3 is TGTGCCAGCAGCCTATCCGACCGGGACAGCGGGCAGTTCTTC. It is translated as CASSLSDRDSGQFF.

The chain recombines TRBV2 with TRBJ2-2; TRBD2 agrees at 9 bases. V shed 2 bases, J shed 2 bases, and the junction held 9 bases outside the gene matches. The CDR3 is 18 amino acids. Germline CDR1 reads SNHLY; CDR2 reads FYNNEI. The CDR3 is CASSEMGLAAVNTGELFF. For the CDR3, the DNA is TGTGCCAGCAGTGAAATGGGACTAGCAGCCGTAAACACCGGGGAGCTGTTTTTT.

The J gene is TRBJ1-5, the V gene TRBV4-1, with D unresolved. The germline V gene has CDR1 MGHRA and CDR2 YSYEKL. The length of the CDR3 is 15 residues. Trimming pared 1 base from V and 0 bases from J, leaving 7 bases between. CDR3 amino acids: CASSQGEFSNQPQHF. CDR3 sequence (DNA): TGCGCCAGCAGCCAAGGCGAGTTTAGCAATCAGCCCCAGCATTTT.

The rearrangement uses TRBV7-9 and TRBJ1-5; no definite D call. The V end was cut by 5 bases, the J end by 3 bases, with 8 bases between. The CDR3 is made up of 13 amino acids. The germline CDR1 and CDR2 sequences are SEHNR and FQNEAQ (reference sequence). The CDR3 sequence is CASSPGDNQPQHF. CDR3 DNA: TGTGCCAGCAGCCCCGGGGACAATCAGCCCCAGCATTTT.

The chain joins TRBV6-6 to TRBJ1-6, with TRBD1 as a possible D gene (5 bases). Germline V gene sequence: CDR1 MNHNY, CDR2 SVGAGI (reference sequence). The ends were cut back, 0 bases at V and 10 bases at J, with 13 bases in the middle. This CDR3 has 15 residues. This CDR3 is CASSYSPGMKSPLHF. In DNA, the CDR3 is TGTGCCAGCAGTTACTCACCAGGGATGAAATCACCCCTCCACTTT.

This rearrangement joins TRBV2 to TRBJ1-6, with TRBD1 identical over 7 bases. The CDR3 is 13 residues long. Unmatched junction bases numbered 4, after V lost 6 bases and J lost 8 bases. Germline V CDR1 and CDR2: SNHLY, FYNNEI. Here the CDR3 DNA reads TGTGCCAGCAGGTCTACAGGGGATTCACCCCTCCACTTT. Residues: CASRSTGDSPLHF. Full variable domain (remainder filled in from reference TRBV2 and TRBJ1-6): EPEVTQTPSHQVTQMGQEVILRCVPISNHLYFYWYRQILGQKVEFLVSFYNNEISEKSEIFDDQFSVERPDGSNFTLKIRSTKLEDSAMYFCASRSTGDSPLHFGNGTRLTVT.

The genes are TRBV19 and TRBJ1-3; 10 positions match TRBD1. The CDR3 covers 15 residues. Germline assignment: CDR1 LNHDA and CDR2 SQIVND (reference sequence). The J segment lost 6 bases and the V segment lost 6 bases, leaving 8 bases of the junction unmatched. The CDR3 DNA is TGTGCCAGTAGCCTTGACAGGGGGCGAGAAAACACCATATATTTT. Its translation: CASSLDRGRENTIYF. The entire variable domain, with the rest obtained from reference TRBV19 and TRBJ1-3, is as follows: DGGITQSPKYLFRKEGQNVTLSCEQNLNHDAMYWYRQDPGQGLRLIYYSQIVNDFQKGDIAEGYSVSREKKESFPLTVTSAQKNPTAFYLCASSLDRGRENTIYFGEGSWLTVV.

The chain couples TRBV3-1 (or the pseudogene TRBV3-2) to TRBJ1-3, with TRBD1 as a possible D gene (5 bases). This CDR3 has 14 residues. Trimming left V 4 bases short and J 6 bases short, with 13 bases between. Germline V gene sequence: CDR1 LGHDT, CDR2 YNNKEL (reference sequence). The CDR3 bases are TGTGCCAGCAGCCTGGGGCTAGGGGTAAACACCATATATTTT. This sequence encodes CASSLGLGVNTIYF.

The V and J genes are TRBV5-4 and TRBJ1-2; TRBD1 agrees at 7 bases. The junction had 11 bases not matched to a gene; V was cut back by 0 bases and J by 6 bases. Germline assignment: CDR1 SGHNT and CDR2 YYREEE (reference sequence). This CDR3 comprises 16 residues. The CDR3 loop reads CASSLDSGTVSHGYTF. For the CDR3, the DNA is TGTGCCAGCAGCTTGGATTCAGGGACAGTTTCTCATGGCTACACCTTC.

This chain joins TRBV3-1 (or the pseudogene TRBV3-2) and TRBJ2-1; TRBD2 aligns across 16 bases. The ends lost 4 bases at V and 9 bases at J; junction bases unmatched: 6. The CDR3 consists of 16 residues. CDR1 LGHDT and CDR2 YNNKEL come from the germline V gene (reference sequence). CDR3 residues: CASSRVGLAGGREQFF. As DNA, the CDR3 is TGTGCCAGCAGCCGTGTGGGACTAGCGGGGGGGCGTGAGCAGTTCTTC.

The genes are TRBV5-6 and TRBJ1-1; D is undetermined. Trimming left V 0 bases short and J 1 base short, with 16 bases between. The germline gives CDR1 SGHDT, CDR2 YYEEEE. This CDR3 is built from 17 residues. The DNA of the CDR3 is TGTGCCAGCAGCTTGGTTTGGCAATCTGTCGCGAACACTGAAGCTTTCTTT. It is translated as CASSLVWQSVANTEAFF.

In the case of this clone: A read error may account for a junction end that differs from germline. The same CDR3 can be traced to other DNA sequences in this sample. The chain combines TRBV2 with TRBJ2-1; 7 nucleotides line up with TRBD1. Germline CDR1 SNHLY, CDR2 FYNNEI. This CDR3 comprises 13 residues. The CDR3 DNA reads TGCGCCAGCAGTCCGGGACAGTACAATGAGCAGTTCTTC. It codes for CASSPGQYNEQFF.